These T cell receptor beta chains were read from a single sample in a study of blood T cell repertoires in COVID-19. TCRdb keeps only in-frame clones here, not all; method: immunoSEQ multiplex PCR. The table has 150,000 to 250,000 clones, around 75% seen once. The sample comprised peripheral blood. The receptor source for this set is a woman aged 40 to 50 with COVID-19, enrolled during active disease. CDR3s include the opening cysteine and the closing phenylalanine or tryptophan. Each record gives: clone size, J gene, V gene, D gene, CDR3 DNA, CDR3 protein. A D gene is named only where the DNA matches it firmly. Some rows mark clone size as missing; the rest say once, few, many or name a class of expanded clone.

>NA|TRBJ2-3|TRBV30|TRBD1
TGTGCCTGGAGGACAGGGGTCGCAGATACGCAGTATTTT
CAWRTGVADTQYF
>few|TRBJ1-2|TRBV11-1|NA
TGTGCCAGCAGCTTTTCCGGACAGCCGCTAAACTATGGCTACACCTTC
CASSFSGQPLNYGYTF
>NA|TRBJ1-4|TRBV5-1|TRBD1
TGCGCCAGCAGCTTGGAGACAGGGGAGGGAAAACTGTTTTTT
CASSLETGEGKLFF
>NA|TRBJ2-6|TRBV15|TRBD1
TGTGCCACCAGCAGAGATAGTATCAGGGGGTCTGGGGCCAACGTCCTGACTTTC
CATSRDSIRGSGANVLTF
>NA|TRBJ2-2|TRBV18|NA
TGTGCCAGCTCACCACAGGGAGGGAACACCGGGGAGCTGTTTTTT
CASSPQGGNTGELFF
>NA|TRBJ1-2|TRBV12-3/TRBV12-4|NA
TGTGCCAGCAGTTTCAGGGGAGCCTATGGCTACACCTTC
CASSFRGAYGYTF
>NA|TRBJ2-1|TRBV9|NA
TGTGCCAGCAGCGTAGCGCACAACAATGAGCAGTTCTTC
CASSVAHNNEQFF
>NA|TRBJ2-7|TRBV25-1|TRBD1
TGTGCCAGCAGTGAAGGACAGGGGACCTACGAGCAGTACTTC
CASSEGQGTYEQYF
>NA|TRBJ2-2|TRBV24-1|NA
TGTGCCACGCTAAAGGGGGGGACCGGGGAGCTGTTTTTT
CATLKGGTGELFF
>NA|TRBJ1-6|TRBV5-1|TRBD1
TGCGCCAGCAGCTTGGCCCCGACAGGGAATAATTCACCCCTCCACTTT
CASSLAPTGNNSPLHF
>NA|TRBJ2-7|TRBV4-3|NA
TGCGCCAGCAGCCGGGACATTCCGTACGAGCAGTACTTC
CASSRDIPYEQYF
>NA|TRBJ1-2|TRBV6-4|TRBD1
TGTGCCAGCAGTGACCAACCGGGACAGGGTTATGGCTACACCTTC
CASSDQPGQGYGYTF
>NA|TRBJ2-5|TRBV27|TRBD1
TGTGCCAGCAGCAACCGGGACAGCGAGGTCCAAGAGACCCAGTACTTC
CASSNRDSEVQETQYF
>NA|TRBJ1-2|TRBV12-3/TRBV12-4|NA
TGTGCCAGCAGTTTGAACAGGGATAATGGCTACACCTTC
CASSLNRDNGYTF
>once|TRBJ2-7|TRBV5-3|NA
TGTGCCAGAAGCTGGACGAACAGGAGTAGGACCTACGAGCAGTACTTC
CARSWTNRSRTYEQYF
>NA|TRBJ1-2|TRBV27|NA
TGTGCCAGCAGTCTAACCCCGATCGATGGCTACACCTTC
CASSLTPIDGYTF
>NA|TRBJ2-7|TRBV4-2|NA
TGTGCCAGCAGCCCGGAGGTCGGCGGGACCTACGAGCAGTACTTC
CASSPEVGGTYEQYF
>NA|TRBJ2-3|TRBV3-1/TRBV3-2|TRBD2
TGTGCCAGCAGCCAAGATTTTGCGGGACTAGCGGGAGGTGTAAGCACAGATACGCAGTATTTT
CASSQDFAGLAGGVSTDTQYF
>NA|TRBJ2-1|TRBV7-9|TRBD2
TGTGCCAGCAGCCCTAGCGGAAGCTCCTACAATGAGCAGTTCTTC
CASSPSGSSYNEQFF
>once|TRBJ2-7|TRBV6-6|TRBD1
TGTGCCAGCAGTACCCCGGAACAGGGGGGCGAGCAGTACTTC
CASSTPEQGGEQYF
>NA|TRBJ2-5|TRBV11-1|NA
TGTGCCAGCAGCTTAGTCTCCGGGTGGCTACAAGAGACCCAGTACTTC
CASSLVSGWLQETQYF
>NA|TRBJ2-7|TRBV20-1|TRBD2
TGCAGTGCTAGTAACAGCGGGAGGCCGAGCTCCTACGAGCAGTACTTC
CSASNSGRPSSYEQYF
>NA|TRBJ1-4|TRBV5-1|TRBD1
TGCGCCAGCAGCACATCCCCGGGACAGGGTGAAAAACTGTTTTTT
CASSTSPGQGEKLFF
>NA|TRBJ1-6|TRBV6-6|NA
TGTGCCAGCAGAACAGGGAATTCACCCCTCCACTTT
CASRTGNSPLHF
>NA|TRBJ1-5|TRBV19|NA
TGTGCCAGTAGTAACCTAAATCAGCCCCAGCATTTT
CASSNLNQPQHF
>NA|TRBJ1-2|TRBV6-2/TRBV6-3|NA
TGTGCCAGCAGTTACGGCGAGGGCGGTCGCTACACCTTC
CASSYGEGGRYTF